Sequencing of this TCR beta chain was carried out in a study of blood T cell repertoires in COVID-19. Across the study: Samples representing acute and convalescent COVID-19 were sourced from the United States, Italy and Spain. PBMCs, B-cell-depleted T cells, or T cells provided the cDNA or gDNA that made up the material.

Per the original data handling: Counts of nucleated cells, estimated from reference gene primer amplification, were obtained. Sequenced by immunoSEQ multiplex PCR; TCRdb stores in-frame clones only, minus some. From that table come the V and J calls and clone size; the DNA was used to work out D and trimming. The sample has around 63,000 clones, around 88% seen once. This CDR3 region has 15 residues. V dropped 4 bases and J dropped 4; count of bases not matched to a gene: 8. From germline, CDR1 is KGHSH and CDR2 LQKENI. Sequencing was done on a sample of peripheral blood. The chain combines TRBV18 with TRBJ2-7; TRBD1 matches 9 bases. The clonotype originates from a woman older than 75 with active COVID-19. In DNA form, the CDR3 reads TGTGCCAGCTCACTCTCGGGACAGGGAGCTTACGAGCAGTACTTC. Protein sequence: CASSLSGQGAYEQYF.